Presented here are 20 T cell receptor beta chains from one specimen sequenced in a study of CD8 T cells in ankylosing spondylitis. Antigens for these TCRs are unknown. Study results and caveats: There was a TCR beta motif, made of eight highly homologous variants, that appeared characteristic of ankylosing spondylitis blood.

Using its own MiXCR run on the 5' RACE reads, TCRdb lists one record per CDR3 protein. The sample shows some 700,000 distinct CDR3 sequences, around 20% of them seen only once. The sample comprised blood, either unsorted or a sorted T cell fraction (not recorded which). These receptors all come from a male donor with ankylosing spondylitis.

This clonotype turned up a few times. The chain uses TRBV9 and TRBJ2-1, with a weak D call TRBD2 (6 bases). The CDR3 totals 16 residues. With 0 bases removed from V and 5 bases from J, the gap between germline ends came to 15 bases. The germline V gene encodes CDR1 SGDLS and CDR2 YYNGEE. The CDR3 coding sequence is TGTGCCAGCAGCGTAGACGGGGGAGGCCGTAACAATGAGCAGTTCTTC. Translating it yields CASSVDGGGRNNEQFF.

The sample holds a few counts of this clonotype. The chain joins TRBV20-1 to TRBJ2-5; TRBD1 matches 8 bases. V shed 3 bases, J shed 4 bases, and the junction held 1 base outside the gene matches. Germline V gene sequence: CDR1 DFQATT, CDR2 SNEGSKA (reference sequence). The CDR3 consists of 12 residues. The DNA of the CDR3 is TGCAGTGCTAGGGGACAGGTAGAGACCCAGTACTTC. Amino acids: CSARGQVETQYF.

This clonotype was observed a few times. This sequence joins TRBV6-1 and TRBJ2-3; D might be TRBD2 (5 bases). V lost 7 bases to trimming and J lost 2 bases, with 13 bases between them. Germline values: CDR1 MNHNS, CDR2 SASEGT. The CDR3 totals 14 residues. CDR3 nucleotide sequence: TGTGCCAGCACCCGGGGTCCGCACACAGATACGCAGTATTTT. It encodes CASTRGPHTDTQYF.

The chain is built from TRBV12-3 or TRBV12-4 and TRBJ1-1; D may be TRBD1 (5 bases). The CDR3 runs 13 residues. V was shortened by 1 base and J by 7 bases, with 10 bases between the two germline ends. This CDR3 is CASSLEAQGEAFF. Here the CDR3 DNA reads TGTGCCAGCAGTTTAGAGGCGCAGGGTGAAGCTTTCTTT.

The gene calls are TRBV10-2 and TRBJ1-1, with a weak D call TRBD1 (5 bases). CDR3 length equals 17 residues. V was trimmed by 3 bases and J by 5 bases, leaving 22 bases between them. In germline, CDR1 is WSHSY, CDR2 SAAADI. The CDR3 reads CASSDPLGPPLGTEAFF. The CDR3 region has the DNA TGCGCCAGCAGTGACCCCCTGGGACCCCCATTGGGGACTGAAGCTTTCTTT.

The chain carries TRBV2 and TRBJ2-7; a weak D match, TRBD1 (6 bases). The CDR3 totals 16 residues. In germline, CDR1 is SNHLY, CDR2 FYNNEI. V was clipped by 3 bases and J by 0 bases, with 15 bases between them. In nucleotides, the CDR3 is TGTGCCAGCAGTGAGTCGCCGGACAGCTACTCCTACGAGCAGTACTTC. The encoded protein is CASSESPDSYSYEQYF.

The CDR3 DNA follows: TGCAGTGCCCCCCGGAAGGCGGGCAGTAACACCGGGGAGCTGTTTTTT. This sequence encodes CSAPRKAGSNTGELFF. The chain is built from TRBV20-1 and TRBJ2-2, with D possibly being TRBD2 (5 bases). Trimming removed 6 bases at V and 2 bases at J, with 19 bases between. The CDR3 is 16 residues long. Germline values: CDR1 DFQATT, CDR2 SNEGSKA (reference sequence).

This rearrangement joins TRBV18 to TRBJ2-7, with 10 bases matching TRBD2. Germline CDR1 and CDR2: KGHSH and LQKENI. The CDR3 consists of 16 residues. V lost 3 bases, J lost 1 base, and 6 bases stayed unmatched. The CDR3 protein is CASSPPSGLASYEQYF. CDR3 nucleotides: TGTGCCAGCTCACCGCCCTCGGGACTAGCGTCCTACGAGCAGTACTTC. The full variable domain, in which reference TRBV18 and TRBJ2-7 provide the parts outside the CDR3, is NAGVMQNPRHLVRRRGQEARLRCSPMKGHSHVYWYRQLPEEGLKFMVYLQKENIIDESGMPKERFSAEFPKEGPSILRIQQVVRGDSAAYFCASSPPSGLASYEQYFGPGTRLTVT.

This clonotype came up a few times. The chain employs TRBV20-1 and TRBJ1-4; D is uncertain. V was cut by 6 bases and J by 2 bases, with 13 bases left in between. CDR1 is DFQATT and CDR2 is SNEGSKA in the germline V gene (reference sequence). The length of the CDR3 is 14 residues. CDR3 coding DNA: TGCAGTGCGCCGGCCCTCCCCACTAATGAAAAACTGTTTTTT. The encoded protein is CSAPALPTNEKLFF.

The gene calls are TRBV7-8 and TRBJ1-3; tentatively, D is TRBD1 (6 bases). V shed 3 bases and J shed 3 bases, with 12 bases lying between them. Germline assignment: CDR1 SGHVS and CDR2 FQNEAQ. This CDR3 comprises 15 residues. This chain's CDR3 is CASSLATGYGNTIYF. The CDR3 DNA sequence: TGTGCCAGCAGCTTGGCTACAGGGTATGGAAACACCATATATTTT.

The gene calls are TRBV18 and TRBJ1-1; D is unclear. Germline assignment: CDR1 KGHSH and CDR2 LQKENI. V lost 8 bases and J lost 1, with 11 bases in between. CDR3 size: 13 residues. As DNA, the CDR3 is TGTGCCAGCCACGCGGCGGGGAACACTGAAGCTTTCTTT. Translated, it gives CASHAAGNTEAFF.

This clonotype occurred many times. The chain joins TRBV5-1 to TRBJ1-1; D gene uncertain. Trimming left V 4 bases short and J 4 bases short, with 11 bases between. This CDR3 has 13 amino acids. CDR1 SGHRS and CDR2 YFSETQ come from the germline V gene. The CDR3 region has the DNA TGCGCCAGCAGCCTTGCCGGTAGCACTGAAGCTTTCTTT. It encodes CASSLAGSTEAFF. The whole variable domain, remainder taken from reference TRBV5-1 and TRBJ1-1, is KAGVTQTPRYLIKTRGQQVTLSCSPISGHRSVSWYQQTPGQGLQFLFEYFSETQRNKGNFPGRFSGRQFSNSRSEMNVSTLELGDSALYLCASSLAGSTEAFFGQGTRLTVV.

The chain employs TRBV12-3 or TRBV12-4 and TRBJ1-4; possible D gene TRBD1, 5 bases. Trimming pared 4 bases from V and 6 bases from J, leaving 18 bases between. This CDR3 contains 16 residues. CDR3 sequence (DNA): TGTGCCAGCAGTTCCCCACGGGGGACTCAAGATGAAAAACTGTTTTTT. Protein: CASSSPRGTQDEKLFF.

The chain recombines TRBV6-1 with TRBJ1-1, with D maybe TRBD1 (5 bases). V lost 7 bases and J 1 base, leaving 13 bases between the germline ends. The CDR3 loop spans 14 amino acids. Germline V gene lookup returns CDR1 MNHNS and CDR2 SASEGT. The CDR3 region has the DNA TGTGCCAGCACCCTAAGGGGCGCGAACACTGAAGCTTTCTTT. Protein sequence: CASTLRGANTEAFF.

This chain links TRBV11-2 with TRBJ2-7; 9 bases line up with TRBD2. The V gene end was trimmed by 3 bases and the J gene end by 2 bases; junction bases not matched to a gene: 2. Germline V gene sequence: CDR1 SGHAT, CDR2 FQNNGV. The CDR3 spans 14 residues. In nucleotides, the CDR3 is TGTGCCAGCAGCTTTCCTAGCGGGACCTACGAGCAGTACTTC. This codes for CASSFPSGTYEQYF.

This clonotype showed up just a few times. The CDR3 spells CASSLQSPRLAAEQYF. CDR3 sequence (DNA): TGTGCCAGCAGCTTACAGTCTCCGAGACTAGCAGCCGAGCAGTACTTC. The V and J genes are TRBV7-2 and TRBJ2-7, with 7 positions matching TRBD2. CDR1 and CDR2 (germline): SGHTA, FQGNSA. The ends lost 2 bases at V and 6 bases at J; junction bases unmatched: 13. The CDR3 totals 16 residues.

This clonotype was seen more than once but under ten times. V gene TRBV29-1 combines with J gene TRBJ2-1; D is ambiguous. Trimming took 3 bases from V and 3 from J, leaving 6 bases between them. Germline lookup yields CDR1 SQVTM and CDR2 ANQGSEA. The CDR3 runs to 12 residues. This chain's CDR3 is CSVEAGYNEQFF. The CDR3 DNA reads as TGCAGCGTTGAGGCCGGCTACAATGAGCAGTTCTTC.

The chain has TRBV7-8 and TRBJ1-4; tentatively, D is TRBD1 (6 bases). The CDR3 contains 16 residues. V was shortened by 4 bases and J by 4 bases, with 16 bases between the two germline ends. In germline, CDR1 is SGHVS, CDR2 FQNEAQ. The DNA for the CDR3 is TGTGCCAGCAGCTCCAATACACAGGGATATAATGAAAAACTGTTTTTT. This sequence encodes CASSSNTQGYNEKLFF.

This rearrangement joins TRBV28 to TRBJ2-7; possible D gene TRBD1, 6 bases. The CDR3 totals 15 residues. With 6 bases removed from V and 0 bases from J, the gap between germline ends came to 15 bases. Germline CDR1 reads MDHEN; CDR2 reads SYDVKM. The CDR3 region is CASRVGALSSYEQYF. The DNA of the CDR3 is TGTGCCAGCAGAGTGGGGGCATTGAGCTCCTACGAGCAGTACTTC.

In this sample, this clonotype turned up a few times. CDR3: CSAQAGVANEQFF. CDR3 nucleotide sequence: TGCAGTGCGCAAGCGGGAGTTGCCAATGAGCAGTTCTTC. V usage is TRBV20-1 and J usage is TRBJ2-1; TRBD2 matches 8 bases. The V gene end was trimmed by 6 bases and the J gene end by 6 bases; junction bases not matched to a gene: 7. The length of the CDR3 is 13 residues. Germline V CDR1 and CDR2: DFQATT, SNEGSKA (reference sequence).